Each of the 5 T cell receptor beta chains below was sequenced from the same sample in a study of CD8 T cells in Susac syndrome (dated by TCRdb to the late 2010s). The library was produced with the immunoSEQ multiplex PCR assay. RNA was extracted with the RNeasy kit and roughly 0.45 to 1 ug was reverse transcribed using random hexamers. TCRdb took the public reads, trimmed them with fastp at Q25, ran MiXCR for clone calling and kept in-frame beta chains. Every CDR3 protein is listed once, alongside the most common genes and DNA of its rows. The sample table holds 150,000 to 200,000 distinct CDR3 sequences, of which 90% to 95% were seen once. In total, the top ten clones hold approximately 0.09% of the sample. Sequenced sample: CD4+ T cells from PBMCs. These receptors originate from a human donor with Susac syndrome.

This clonotype has just one count. The V gene is TRBV19, the J gene TRBJ2-5; tentative D call: TRBD2 (6 bases). The ends were cut back, 5 bases at V and 0 bases at J, with 16 bases in the middle. Germline V lookup: CDR1 LNHDA, CDR2 SQIVND (reference sequence). This CDR3 spans 16 amino acids. The CDR3 loop is CASSSLTRSDQETQYF. For the CDR3, the DNA is TGTGCCAGTAGTTCTCTGACTAGGAGCGACCAAGAGACCCAGTACTTC.

This clonotype has more than one count but fewer than ten. CDR3 residues: CSASRIRNTEAFF. As DNA, the CDR3 is TGCAGTGCTAGTCGAATCCGGAACACTGAAGCTTTCTTT. V gene TRBV20-1 combines with J gene TRBJ1-1; D remains ambiguous. Germline V lookup: CDR1 DFQATT, CDR2 SNEGSKA (reference sequence). The CDR3 contains 13 residues. V was pared by 3 bases and J by 1 base, with 9 bases between.

The chain couples TRBV5-1 to TRBJ2-5; TRBD2 matches at 15 bases. The germline CDR1 and CDR2 sequences are SGHRS and YFSETQ. The CDR3 is 18 residues long. Unmatched junction bases numbered 9, after V lost 2 bases and J lost 4 bases. The DNA of the CDR3 is TGCGCCAGCAGCTTTGGGACTAGCGGGAGGAAGGCAGGAGAGACCCAGTACTTC. Translated: CASSFGTSGRKAGETQYF.

DNA of the CDR3: TGCGCCAGCAGCCGATGCTCTGGGGCCAACGTCCTGACTTTC. Protein product: CASSRCSGANVLTF. The chain joins TRBV23-1 to TRBJ2-6; D ambiguous. TRBV23-1 has ORF status, its function being uncertain. The CDR3 consists of 14 residues. Trimming took 6 bases from V and 0 from J, leaving 6 bases between them.

The gene calls are TRBV12-3 or TRBV12-4 and TRBJ1-6; D ambiguous. The V end lost 6 bases, the J end lost 1 base, and 13 bases lay between the germline ends. This CDR3 has 16 amino acids. Here the CDR3 reads CASSLGAISYNSPLHF. The CDR3, as DNA: TGTGCCAGCAGCCTTGGCGCTATATCCTATAATTCACCCCTCCACTTT.